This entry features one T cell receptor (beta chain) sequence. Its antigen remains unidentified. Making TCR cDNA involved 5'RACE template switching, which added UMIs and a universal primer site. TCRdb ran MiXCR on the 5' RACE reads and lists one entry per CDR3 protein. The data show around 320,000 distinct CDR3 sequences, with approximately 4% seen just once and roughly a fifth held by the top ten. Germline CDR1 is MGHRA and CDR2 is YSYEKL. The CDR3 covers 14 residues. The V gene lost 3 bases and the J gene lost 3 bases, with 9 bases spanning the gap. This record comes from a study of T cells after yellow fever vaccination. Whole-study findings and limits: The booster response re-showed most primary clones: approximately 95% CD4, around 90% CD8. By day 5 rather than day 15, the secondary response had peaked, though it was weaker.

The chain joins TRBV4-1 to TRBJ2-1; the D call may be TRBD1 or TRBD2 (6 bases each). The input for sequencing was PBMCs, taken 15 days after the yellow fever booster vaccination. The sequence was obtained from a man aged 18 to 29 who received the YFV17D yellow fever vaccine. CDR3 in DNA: TGCGCCAGCAGCCAGCGGGACAACTACAATGAGCAGTTCTTC. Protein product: CASSQRDNYNEQFF.